The source of this T cell receptor beta chain is a study of identical twins. This clonotype came up many times. The CDR3 extends over 15 amino acids. V lost 3 bases to trimming and J lost 0 bases, with 12 bases between them. Germline loops: CDR1 MNHEY, CDR2 SMNVEV (reference sequence). cDNA carried unique molecular identifiers, and a universal primer site was added by template switching. Each CDR3 protein is one row after TCRdb ran MiXCR on the 5' RACE reads. The sample consists of more than 600,000 distinct CDR3 sequences, 15% to 20% of them appearing once. The sample also formed part of further work on T cells expressing NK-cell markers. That source notes: From sorted CD3+CD56+NKG2C+, CD3+CD56+NKG2C- and CD3+CD56-NKG2C+ T cells came the TCR beta repertoires. In the group of eight sequenced donors, seven were HCMV-seropositive and one was seronegative. Leadership of the CD3+CD56-NKG2C+ fraction also belonged to these clonotypes in a few donors.

The source material was PBMCs. The sequence was collected from a woman between 18 and 30 years old in good health. The chain joins TRBV27 to TRBJ2-7; no reliable D call. CDR3 residues: CASSLVAASSYEQYF. The CDR3 coding sequence is TGTGCCAGCAGTTTGGTGGCAGCGAGCTCCTACGAGCAGTACTTC.